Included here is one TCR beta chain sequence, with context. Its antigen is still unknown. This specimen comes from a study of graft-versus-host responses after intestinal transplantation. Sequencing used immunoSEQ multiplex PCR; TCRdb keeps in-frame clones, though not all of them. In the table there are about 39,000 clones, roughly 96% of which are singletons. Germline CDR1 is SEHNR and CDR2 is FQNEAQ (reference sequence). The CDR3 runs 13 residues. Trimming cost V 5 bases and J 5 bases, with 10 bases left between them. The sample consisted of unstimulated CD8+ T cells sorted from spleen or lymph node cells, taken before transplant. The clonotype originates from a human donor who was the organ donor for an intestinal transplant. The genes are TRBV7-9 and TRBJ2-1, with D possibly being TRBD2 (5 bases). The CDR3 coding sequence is TGTGCCAGCAGCCCTACTAGGGACAATGAGCAGTTCTTC. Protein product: CASSPTRDNEQFF. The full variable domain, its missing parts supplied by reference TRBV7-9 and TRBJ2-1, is DTGVSQNPRHKITKRGQNVTFRCDPISEHNRLYWYRQTLGQGPEFLTYFQNEAQLEKSRLLSDRFSAERPKGSFSTLEIQRTEQGDSAMYLCASSPTRDNEQFFGPGTRLTVL.